These 5 T cell receptor beta chains were all obtained from the same sample, sequenced in a study of control samples from healthy donors and cancer patients. Libraries were prepared by immunoSEQ multiplex PCR; TCRdb keeps only in-frame clonotypes and omits some of them. The table lists over 150,000 clones, about 95% of them singletons. The sequenced sample was PBMCs. These receptors originate from a man aged 60-69 years with colorectal cancer.

The chain carries TRBV6-2 or TRBV6-3 and TRBJ1-1, with D possibly being TRBD1 (6 bases). The CDR3 runs to 14 residues. Germline V gene sequence: CDR1 MNHEY, CDR2 SVGEGT. V dropped 2 bases and J dropped 5 bases, with 12 bases sitting between them. CDR3 bases: TGTGCCAGCAGTTACCCACAGGGAAGTACTGAAGCTTTCTTT. Amino acids: CASSYPQGSTEAFF.

This clone has only one observation. The chain has TRBV3-1 (or the pseudogene TRBV3-2) and TRBJ2-3; 10 nucleotides align to TRBD2. CDR3 length: 16 residues. Germline CDR1 and CDR2: LGHDT and YNNKEL (reference sequence). With V trimmed by 4 bases and J by 1 base, 5 bases remained unmatched. CDR3 amino acids: CASSPRTSGGTDTQYF. The CDR3 nucleotides are TGTGCCAGCAGCCCTCGGACTAGCGGCGGCACAGATACGCAGTATTTT.

The rearrangement links TRBV2 to TRBJ1-4; no reliable D call. The germline V gene encodes CDR1 SNHLY and CDR2 FYNNEI. There are 12 residues in the CDR3. V was cut by 9 bases and J by 6 bases, with 11 bases left in between. The CDR3 here is CASGEGHEKLFF. For the CDR3, the DNA is TGTGCCAGTGGGGAAGGCCATGAAAAACTGTTTTTT.

The chain has TRBV7-2 and TRBJ2-3; D not resolved. V was trimmed by 1 base and J by 2 bases, leaving 10 bases between them. The germline gives CDR1 SGHTA, CDR2 FQGNSA. This CDR3 is 15 amino acids long. The CDR3 bases are TGTGCCAGCAGCTTAGGAGTTGGGTTCACAGATACGCAGTATTTT. This sequence encodes CASSLGVGFTDTQYF.

The chain carries TRBV24-1 and TRBJ2-6, with TRBD1 as a possible D gene (6 bases). The CDR3 length is 18 residues. The V end was cut by 4 bases, the J end by 0 bases, with 15 bases between. In germline, CDR1 is KGHDR, CDR2 SFDVKD. The CDR3 loop reads CATSDPGTTSSGANVLTF. The CDR3 nucleotides read TGTGCCACCAGTGACCCCGGGACAACATCCTCTGGGGCCAACGTCCTGACTTTC.